Each of the 9 T cell receptor beta chains below was sequenced from the same sample in a study of CD8+ T cells in alopecia areata. RNA was isolated and reverse transcribed to cDNA, the sequencing template. Produced via immunoSEQ multiplex PCR; TCRdb's table is partial and in-frame only. This sample has some 130,000 clones, with around 60% found just once. The material sequenced was CD4+ T cells sorted from blood, taken at week 0. The receptors come from a human donor with alopecia areata.

In DNA form, the CDR3 reads TGCAGCGCCCCGACTAGCGGAACCTACAATGAGCAGTTCTTC. This translates into CSAPTSGTYNEQFF. This chain links TRBV29-1 with TRBJ2-1; 9 nucleotides match TRBD2. CDR1 is SQVTM and CDR2 is ANQGSEA in the germline V gene. The trim removed 7 bases at V and 2 bases at J, leaving 6 bases unmatched. The CDR3 runs to 14 residues.

The rearrangement links TRBV6-5 to TRBJ2-3; 9 nucleotides agree with TRBD2. The CDR3 covers 14 residues. Germline V CDR1 and CDR2: MNHEY, SVGAGI. Trimming at V came to 7 bases and at J to 3 bases, leaving 5 bases not matched to a gene. The CDR3 DNA reads as TGTGCCAGCAAACCGGGACTAGCAACAGATACGCAGTATTTT. This translates into CASKPGLATDTQYF.

The chain joins TRBV7-9 to TRBJ2-7, with 7 bases aligning to TRBD1. J was trimmed by 10 bases and V by 5 bases; bases with no gene match: 14. There are 14 residues in the CDR3. The V gene's germline CDR1 is SEHNR and CDR2 FQNEAQ (reference sequence). Here the CDR3 DNA reads TGTGCCAGCAGCGAATTCCCGACAGGGCGAAACCAGTACTTC. As protein: CASSEFPTGRNQYF.

J is TRBJ1-1 and V is TRBV9; 7 bases map to TRBD1. The CDR3 totals 14 residues. The germline CDR1 and CDR2 sequences are SGDLS and YYNGEE. Trimming cost V 3 bases and J 0 bases; bases outside gene matches: 2. This CDR3 reads CASSATGVNTEAFF. The CDR3 DNA sequence: TGTGCCAGCAGCGCAACAGGGGTGAACACTGAAGCTTTCTTT.

The chain has TRBV19 and TRBJ1-5; D uncertain. The CDR3 is 16 residues long. The V gene lost 4 bases and the J gene lost 3 bases, with 16 bases spanning the gap. Germline V gene lookup returns CDR1 LNHDA and CDR2 SQIVND (reference sequence). CDR3 sequence: CASSNRFSLLNQPQHF. The CDR3 DNA sequence: TGTGCCAGTAGTAATCGGTTTTCCCTGCTCAATCAGCCCCAGCATTTT.

The genes are TRBV7-8 and TRBJ1-4; the D is unclear. CDR3 length: 15 residues. V was clipped by 6 bases and J by 4 bases, with 15 bases between them. Looked up from germline, CDR1 is SGHVS and CDR2 is FQNEAQ. CDR3 DNA sequence: TGTGCCAGCAGAAAGACCGGGATCATTAATGAAAAACTGTTTTTT. Its translation is CASRKTGIINEKLFF.

This rearrangement joins TRBV7-2 to TRBJ2-5; possible D gene TRBD2, 5 bases. The CDR3 is made up of 12 amino acids. Germline-derived CDR1 and CDR2 are SGHTA and FQGNSA. V lost 5 bases to trimming and J lost 7 bases, with 11 bases between them. CDR3 nucleotides: TGTGCCAGCAGCGCAATACGGGGGACCCAGTACTTC. This translates into CASSAIRGTQYF.

V and J are TRBV18 and TRBJ1-3; D unclear. CDR1 and CDR2 from the germline V gene are KGHSH and LQKENI. The V gene lost 2 bases and the J gene lost 0 bases, with 11 bases spanning the gap. There are 16 residues in the CDR3. The CDR3 DNA reads as TGTGCCAGCTCACCAAGGTACAGCCCCTCTGGAAACACCATATATTTT. Amino acid sequence: CASSPRYSPSGNTIYF.

The CDR3 loop reads CASSKQGCYGYTF. CDR3 bases: TGTGCCAGCAGCAAACAGGGGTGCTATGGCTACACCTTC. V gene TRBV21-1 combines with J gene TRBJ1-2; TRBD1 is the table's D call, not checked against the DNA. TRBV21-1 is assigned pseudogene status. The CDR3 loop spans 13 amino acids.